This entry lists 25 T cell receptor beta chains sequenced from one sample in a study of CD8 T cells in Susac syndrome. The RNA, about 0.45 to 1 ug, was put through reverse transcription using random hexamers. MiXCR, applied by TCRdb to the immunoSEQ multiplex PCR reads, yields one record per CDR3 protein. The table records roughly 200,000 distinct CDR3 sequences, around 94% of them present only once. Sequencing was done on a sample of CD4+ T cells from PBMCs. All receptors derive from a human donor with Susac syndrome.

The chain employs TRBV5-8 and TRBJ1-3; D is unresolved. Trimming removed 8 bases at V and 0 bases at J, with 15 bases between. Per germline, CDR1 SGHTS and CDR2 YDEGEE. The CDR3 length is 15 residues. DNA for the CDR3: TGTGCCAGTCAATCCCAGTACCTCTCTGGAAACACCATATATTTT. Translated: CASQSQYLSGNTIYF.

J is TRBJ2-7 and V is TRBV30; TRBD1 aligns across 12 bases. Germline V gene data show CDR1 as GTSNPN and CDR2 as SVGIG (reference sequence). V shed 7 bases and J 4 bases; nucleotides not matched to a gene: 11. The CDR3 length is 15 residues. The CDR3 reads CASHGGQGAYYEQYF. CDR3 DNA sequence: TGTGCCTCCCACGGGGGACAGGGGGCGTATTACGAGCAGTACTTC.

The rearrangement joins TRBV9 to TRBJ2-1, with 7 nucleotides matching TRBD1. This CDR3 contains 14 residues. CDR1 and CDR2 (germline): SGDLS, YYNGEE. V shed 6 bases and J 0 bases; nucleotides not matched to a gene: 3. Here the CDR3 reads CASNPGGSYNEQFF. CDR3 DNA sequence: TGTGCCAGCAATCCAGGGGGCTCCTACAATGAGCAGTTCTTC.

CDR3 sequence reads: CSVGIWTGVTNTEAFF. The CDR3 nucleotides are TGCAGCGTAGGGATTTGGACAGGGGTCACGAACACTGAAGCTTTCTTT. This chain links TRBV29-1 with TRBJ1-1, with TRBD1 matching 9 bases. J was trimmed by 1 base and V by 6 bases; bases with no gene match: 12. Germline CDR1 SQVTM, CDR2 ANQGSEA. The CDR3 covers 16 residues.

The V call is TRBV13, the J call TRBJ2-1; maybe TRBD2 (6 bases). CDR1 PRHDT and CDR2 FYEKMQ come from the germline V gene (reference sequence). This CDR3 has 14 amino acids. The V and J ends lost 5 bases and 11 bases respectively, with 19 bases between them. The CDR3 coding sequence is TGTGCCAGCAGCGGAGGGGTCAACCTGCGCAAGCAGTTCTTC. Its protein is CASSGGVNLRKQFF.

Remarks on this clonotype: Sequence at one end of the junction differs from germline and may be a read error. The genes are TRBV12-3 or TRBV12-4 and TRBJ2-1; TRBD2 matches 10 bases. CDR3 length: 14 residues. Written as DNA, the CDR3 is TGTGCCAGCAGTCTAGCGGGAGTCTACAATGAGCAGTTCTTC. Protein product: CASSLAGVYNEQFF.

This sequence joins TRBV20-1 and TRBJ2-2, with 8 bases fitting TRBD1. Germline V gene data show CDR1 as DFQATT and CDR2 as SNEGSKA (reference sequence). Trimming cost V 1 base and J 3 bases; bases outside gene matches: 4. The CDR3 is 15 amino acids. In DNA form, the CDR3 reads TGCAGTGCTAGAGCCGACAGGGGAGACACCGGGGAGCTGTTTTTT. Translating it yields CSARADRGDTGELFF.

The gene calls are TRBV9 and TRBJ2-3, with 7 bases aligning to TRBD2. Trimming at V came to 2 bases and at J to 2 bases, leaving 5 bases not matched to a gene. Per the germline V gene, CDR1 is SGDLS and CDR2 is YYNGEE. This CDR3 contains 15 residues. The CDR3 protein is CASSVSGGPTDTQYF. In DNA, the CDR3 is TGTGCCAGCAGCGTCTCGGGGGGACCCACAGATACGCAGTATTTT.

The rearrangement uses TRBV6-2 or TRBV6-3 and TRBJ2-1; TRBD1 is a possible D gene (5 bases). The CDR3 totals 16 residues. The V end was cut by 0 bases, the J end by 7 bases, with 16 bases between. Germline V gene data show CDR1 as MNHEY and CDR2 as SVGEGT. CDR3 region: CASSYSQGARINEQFF. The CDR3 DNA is TGTGCCAGCAGTTACTCGCAAGGGGCTAGGATTAATGAGCAGTTCTTC.

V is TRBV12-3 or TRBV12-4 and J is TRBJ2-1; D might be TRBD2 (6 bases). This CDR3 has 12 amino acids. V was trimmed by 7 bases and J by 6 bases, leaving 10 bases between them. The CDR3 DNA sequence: TGTGCCAGCACTTCGGGACTCAATGAGCAGTTCTTC. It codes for CASTSGLNEQFF.

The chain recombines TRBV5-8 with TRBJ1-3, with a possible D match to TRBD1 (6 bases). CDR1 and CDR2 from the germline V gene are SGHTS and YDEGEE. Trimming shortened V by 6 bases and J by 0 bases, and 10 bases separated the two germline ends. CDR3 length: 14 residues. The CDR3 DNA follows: TGTGCCAGCAACACAGGGTTCTCTGGAAACACCATATATTTT. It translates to CASNTGFSGNTIYF.

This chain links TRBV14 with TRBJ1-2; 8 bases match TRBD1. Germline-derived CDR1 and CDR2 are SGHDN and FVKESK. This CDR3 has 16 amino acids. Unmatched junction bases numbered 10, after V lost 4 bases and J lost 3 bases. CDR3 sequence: CASSRGQGAYDYGYTF. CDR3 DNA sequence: TGTGCCAGCAGCCGAGGACAGGGCGCCTACGACTATGGCTACACCTTC.

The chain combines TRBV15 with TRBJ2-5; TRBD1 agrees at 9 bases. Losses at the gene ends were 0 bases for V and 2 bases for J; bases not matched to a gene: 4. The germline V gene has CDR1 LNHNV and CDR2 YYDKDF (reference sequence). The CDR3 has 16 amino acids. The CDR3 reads CATSRDAGQGQETQYF. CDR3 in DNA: TGTGCCACCAGCAGAGATGCGGGACAGGGTCAAGAGACCCAGTACTTC. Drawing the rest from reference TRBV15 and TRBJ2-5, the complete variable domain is DAMVIQNPRYQVTQFGKPVTLSCSQTLNHNVMYWYQQKSSQAPKLLFHYYDKDFNNEADTPDNFQSRRPNTSFCFLDIRSPGLGDTAMYLCATSRDAGQGQETQYFGPGTRLLVL.

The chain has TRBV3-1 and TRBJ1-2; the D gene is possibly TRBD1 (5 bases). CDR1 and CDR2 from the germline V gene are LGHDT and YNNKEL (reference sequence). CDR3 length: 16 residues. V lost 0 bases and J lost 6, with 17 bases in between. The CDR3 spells CASSQDLGLRGHGYTF. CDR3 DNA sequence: TGTGCCAGCAGCCAAGATCTCGGACTTCGGGGCCATGGCTACACCTTC.

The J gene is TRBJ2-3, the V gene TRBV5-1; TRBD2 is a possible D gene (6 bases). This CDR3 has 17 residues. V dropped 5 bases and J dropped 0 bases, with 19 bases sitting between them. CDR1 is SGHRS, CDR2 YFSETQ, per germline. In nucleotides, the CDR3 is TGCGCCAGCAGTCCTGGGGGAGGCACTCCCAGCACAGATACGCAGTATTTT. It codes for CASSPGGGTPSTDTQYF.

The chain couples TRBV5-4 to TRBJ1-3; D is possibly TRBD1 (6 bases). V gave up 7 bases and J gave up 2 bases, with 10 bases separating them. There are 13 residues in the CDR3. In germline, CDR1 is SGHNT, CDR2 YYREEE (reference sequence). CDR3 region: CASGYRAGNTIYF. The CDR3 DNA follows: TGTGCCAGCGGTTACAGGGCTGGAAACACCATATATTTT.

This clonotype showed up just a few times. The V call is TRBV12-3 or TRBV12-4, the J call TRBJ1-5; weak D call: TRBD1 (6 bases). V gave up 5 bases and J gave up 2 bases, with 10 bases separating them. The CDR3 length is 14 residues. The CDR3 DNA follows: TGTGCCAGCAGTCGACAGGCTGGCAATCAGCCCCAGCATTTT. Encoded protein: CASSRQAGNQPQHF.

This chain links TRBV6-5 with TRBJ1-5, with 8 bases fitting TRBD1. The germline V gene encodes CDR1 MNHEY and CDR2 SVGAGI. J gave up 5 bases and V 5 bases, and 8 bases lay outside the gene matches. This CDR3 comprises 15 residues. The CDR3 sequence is CASSTGQGFYQPQHF. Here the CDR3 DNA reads TGTGCCAGCAGTACAGGACAGGGATTCTATCAGCCCCAGCATTTT.

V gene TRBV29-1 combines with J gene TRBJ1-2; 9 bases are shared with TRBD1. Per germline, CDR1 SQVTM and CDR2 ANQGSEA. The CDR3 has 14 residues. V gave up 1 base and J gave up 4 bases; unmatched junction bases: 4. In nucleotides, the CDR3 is TGCAGCGTTGAAGTCGGACAGGGGATCTATGGCTACACCTTC. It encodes CSVEVGQGIYGYTF.

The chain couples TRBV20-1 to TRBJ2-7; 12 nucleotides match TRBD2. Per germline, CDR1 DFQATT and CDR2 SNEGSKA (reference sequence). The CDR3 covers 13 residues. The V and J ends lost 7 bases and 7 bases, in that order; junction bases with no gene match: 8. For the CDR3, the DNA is TGCAGTGTCCCACCTAGCGGGAGGGGAGAGCAGTACTTC. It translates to CSVPPSGRGEQYF.

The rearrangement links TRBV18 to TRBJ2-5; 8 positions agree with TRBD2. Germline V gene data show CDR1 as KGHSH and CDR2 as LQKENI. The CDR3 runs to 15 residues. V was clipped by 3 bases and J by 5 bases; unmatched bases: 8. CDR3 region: CASSPQPSGSETQYF. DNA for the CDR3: TGTGCCAGCTCACCGCAACCGAGCGGGAGCGAGACCCAGTACTTC.

CDR3 sequence: CASSPGGTGSYNEQFF. CDR3 bases: TGTGCCAGCAGCCCCGGGGGGACAGGGTCCTACAATGAGCAGTTCTTC. This chain connects TRBV2 to TRBJ2-1; 9 bases line up with TRBD1. The CDR3 runs 16 residues. V lost 6 bases and J lost 1; bases outside the gene matches: 7. CDR1 SNHLY and CDR2 FYNNEI come from the germline V gene.

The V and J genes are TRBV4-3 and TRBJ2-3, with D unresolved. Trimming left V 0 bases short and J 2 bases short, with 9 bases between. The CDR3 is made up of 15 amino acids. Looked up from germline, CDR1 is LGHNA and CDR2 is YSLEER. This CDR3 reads CASSQDRQDTDTQYF. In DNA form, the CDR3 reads TGCGCCAGCAGCCAAGATCGGCAAGACACAGATACGCAGTATTTT.

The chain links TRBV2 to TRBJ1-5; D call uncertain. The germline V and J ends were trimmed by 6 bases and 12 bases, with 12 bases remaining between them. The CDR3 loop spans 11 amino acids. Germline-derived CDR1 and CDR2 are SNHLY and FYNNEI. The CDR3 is CASRRTLGQHF. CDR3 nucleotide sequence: TGTGCCAGCAGACGTACTCTGGGCCAGCATTTT.

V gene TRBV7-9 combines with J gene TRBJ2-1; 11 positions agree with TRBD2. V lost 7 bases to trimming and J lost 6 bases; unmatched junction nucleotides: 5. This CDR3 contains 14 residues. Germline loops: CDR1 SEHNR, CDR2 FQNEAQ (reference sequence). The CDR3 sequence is CASTTSGSGNEQFF. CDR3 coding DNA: TGTGCCAGCACCACTAGCGGGAGTGGCAATGAGCAGTTCTTC.